A selection of T cell receptor beta chains follows, all from one sample in a study of T cells in Graves' hyperthyroidism and ophthalmopathy. TCRdb recomputed calls from the multiplex PCR reads with MiXCR, one row per CDR3 protein. The data hold around 520,000 distinct CDR3 sequences, with around 24% observed a single time. The sequencing sample was made of blood. The receptor source for this set is a woman aged 30 to 39 with Graves' ophthalmopathy. Each CDR3 is given with its conserved first and last residue. The D gene is left open where the match is weak. Clone size is shown for a subset of rows, as once, few, many or a class of expanded clone.

>.|TRBV3-1|TRBJ1-5|.
CASSQGREAQHF
TGTGCCAGCAGCCAAGGCCGGGAAGCCCAGCATTTT
>.|TRBV12-3/TRBV12-4|TRBJ2-5|many
CASSGPNRETQYF
TGTGCCAGCAGCGGGCCTAACAGGGAGACCCAGTACTTC
>.|TRBV30|TRBJ1-2|.
CAWNYNYGYTF
TGTGCCTGGAATTATAACTATGGCTACACCTTC
>.|TRBV6-1|TRBJ1-1|.
CASSDPPDTLNTEAFF
TGTGCCAGCAGCGATCCTCCGGACACTTTGAACACTGAAGCTTTCTTT
>TRBD1|TRBV30|TRBJ1-2|many
CAWRRDRGLYGYTF
TGTGCCTGGAGAAGGGACAGGGGACTCTATGGCTACACCTTC
>.|TRBV24-1|TRBJ1-5|few
CATSRGEGQPQHF
TGTGCCACCAGTAGAGGGGAGGGTCAGCCCCAGCATTTT
>.|TRBV3-1|TRBJ2-5|many
CASSSRPETQYF
TGTGCCAGCAGCAGCCGTCCAGAGACCCAGTACTTC
>.|TRBV19|TRBJ1-1|many
CASSSPGVTEAFF
TGTGCCAGTAGTAGCCCAGGGGTGACTGAAGCTTTCTTT
>.|TRBV12-3/TRBV12-4|TRBJ2-7|few
CASSPGGARSDEQYF
TGTGCCAGCAGCCCGGGTGGGGCGCGTTCTGACGAGCAGTACTTC
>TRBD2|TRBV11-1|TRBJ2-7|.
CASSQPRQQAGLYEQYF
TGTGCCAGCAGCCAGCCCCGGCAGCAAGCGGGACTTTACGAGCAGTACTTC
>TRBD1|TRBV7-9|TRBJ2-7|many
CASAGQGHPYEQYF
TGTGCCAGCGCCGGACAGGGGCACCCCTACGAGCAGTACTTC
>.|TRBV29-1|TRBJ1-1|many
CSVERWGEAFF
TGCAGCGTTGAGAGATGGGGCGAAGCTTTCTTT
>.|TRBV29-1|TRBJ2-3|many
CSGGGPGTDTQYF
TGCAGCGGGGGGGGGCCAGGCACAGATACGCAGTATTTT
>.|TRBV13|TRBJ1-1|many
CASSLGDYGTEAFF
TGTGCCAGCAGCTTAGGAGACTATGGCACTGAAGCTTTCTTT
>TRBD1|TRBV27|TRBJ1-2|many
CASQGQGGTNYGYTF
TGTGCCAGCCAAGGACAGGGGGGTACTAACTATGGCTACACCTTC
>TRBD1|TRBV2|TRBJ1-6|few
CASRTGGSPLHF
TGTGCCAGCAGGACAGGGGGTTCACCCCTCCACTTT
>TRBD1|TRBV7-8|TRBJ1-2|many
CASSLEGQWGNYGYTF
TGTGCCAGCAGCTTGGAGGGACAGTGGGGGAACTATGGCTACACCTTC
>TRBD1|TRBV6-5|TRBJ1-2|.
CASSNRQGDYGYTF
TGTGCCAGCAGTAACCGACAGGGGGACTATGGCTACACCTTC
>.|TRBV6-1|TRBJ2-2|.
CASRPPTGNTGELFF
TGTGCCAGCAGGCCCCCCACAGGGAATACCGGGGAGCTGTTTTTT
>.|TRBV2|TRBJ2-5|few
CASSEVSQLQETQYF
TGTGCCAGCAGTGAAGTCTCACAGCTCCAGGAGACCCAGTACTTC
>.|TRBV27|TRBJ1-1|many
CASRRQVGTEAFF
TGTGCCAGTAGAAGACAGGTCGGCACTGAAGCTTTCTTT
>.|TRBV6-2/TRBV6-3|TRBJ2-7|.
CASLGVGLSTSYEQYF
TGTGCCAGCTTAGGCGTGGGGTTGAGCACCTCCTACGAGCAGTACTTC
>TRBD1|TRBV4-1|TRBJ2-7|few
CASSRQGGGYEQYF
TGCGCCAGCAGTCGACAGGGGGGTGGGTACGAGCAGTACTTC
>TRBD1|TRBV12-3/TRBV12-4|TRBJ1-6|many
CASSMGQGGSPLHF
TGTGCCAGCAGTATGGGACAGGGAGGTTCACCCCTCCACTTT
>.|TRBV19|TRBJ2-2|.
CASSIQTTNTGELFF
TGTGCCAGTAGTATCCAAACCACGAACACCGGGGAGCTGTTTTTT
>.|TRBV24-1|TRBJ1-2|many
CATSSTRENYGYTF
TGTGCCACCAGTTCTACCCGGGAAAACTATGGCTACACCTTC
>TRBD2|TRBV20-1|TRBJ2-5|few
CSARAIRAAGANQETQYF
TGCAGTGCTAGAGCAATCCGGGCGGCGGGAGCTAACCAAGAGACCCAGTACTTC
>TRBD1|TRBV11-1|TRBJ1-1|many
CASSLGTGWMNTEAFF
TGTGCCAGCAGCTTAGGGACAGGTTGGATGAACACTGAAGCTTTCTTT
>TRBD1|TRBV6-5|TRBJ2-5|few
CASSYGQDSQETQYF
TGTGCCAGCAGTTACGGACAGGACAGCCAAGAGACCCAGTACTTC
>TRBD2|TRBV12-3/TRBV12-4|TRBJ2-7|.
CASSSGGRDPPYEQYF
TGTGCCAGCAGTTCGGGCGGGAGGGATCCCCCCTACGAGCAGTACTTC
>.|TRBV4-1|TRBJ2-7|many
CASSQLYSAGEQYF
TGCGCCAGCAGCCAACTCTATTCAGCCGGCGAGCAGTACTTC
>.|TRBV28|TRBJ2-7|many
CASSVGTVLRYEQYF
TGTGCCAGCAGTGTTGGGACCGTGTTGCGTTACGAGCAGTACTTC
>.|TRBV7-3|TRBJ1-1|many
CASSLDSVNTEAFF
TGTGCCAGCAGCCTGGACAGCGTGAACACTGAAGCTTTCTTT
>.|TRBV15|TRBJ1-2|few
CATSRDPGPTNYGYTF
TGTGCCACCAGCAGAGACCCCGGGCCAACTAACTATGGCTACACCTTC
>TRBD2|TRBV30|TRBJ2-7|.
CAWSVQRGFDEQYF
TGTGCCTGGAGTGTACAGCGGGGGTTCGACGAGCAGTACTTC
>TRBD1|TRBV7-2|TRBJ2-7|many
CASSVRDSLTYEQYF
TGTGCCAGCAGCGTCCGGGACAGCCTAACCTACGAGCAGTACTTC
>.|TRBV27|TRBJ2-6|many
CASSLNPFTGANVLTF
TGTGCCAGCAGTTTAAACCCGTTCACTGGGGCCAACGTCCTGACTTTC
>TRBD1|TRBV6-2/TRBV6-3|TRBJ1-2|many
CASRPGQGNYGYTF
TGTGCCAGCCGACCTGGACAGGGCAACTATGGCTACACCTTC
>.|TRBV12-3/TRBV12-4|TRBJ2-7|.
CASKPGTEPREQYF
TGTGCCAGTAAGCCGGGGACCGAACCTCGGGAGCAGTACTTC
>.|TRBV4-1|TRBJ1-2|.
CASSPDPGAFVYYGYTF
TGCGCCAGCAGTCCAGACCCAGGGGCGTTCGTTTACTATGGCTACACCTTC
>.|TRBV6-5|TRBJ1-1|.
CASSYDGQFTTEAFF
TGTGCCAGCAGTTACGACGGACAGTTTACCACTGAAGCTTTCTTT
>.|TRBV6-1|TRBJ1-5|many
CASRNRGSGQPQHF
TGTGCCAGCAGAAACCGGGGGTCCGGGCAGCCCCAGCATTTT
>.|TRBV12-5|TRBJ1-1|few
CASGFDRITNTEAFF
TGTGCTAGTGGTTTTGACCGAATAACGAACACTGAAGCTTTCTTT
>TRBD1|TRBV10-3|TRBJ1-1|once
CAIKPGQYNTEAFF
TGTGCCATCAAACCGGGACAGTACAACACTGAAGCTTTCTTT
>.|TRBV7-9|TRBJ1-2|many
CASSLAGGQGGYTF
TGTGCCAGCAGCTTAGCGGGAGGGCAGGGCGGCTACACCTTC
>TRBD1|TRBV24-1|TRBJ2-7|.
CATSGGTGTLSYEQYF
TGTGCCACCAGTGGCGGGACAGGGACCCTCTCCTACGAGCAGTACTTC
>.|TRBV7-9|TRBJ1-1|many
CASSLNRLNTEAFF
TGTGCCAGCAGCTTGAACAGGTTGAACACTGAAGCTTTCTTT
>TRBD1|TRBV12-3/TRBV12-4|TRBJ1-6|many
CASRTGAVGNSPLHF
TGTGCCAGCAGGACAGGGGCCGTGGGAAATTCACCCCTCCACTTT
>TRBD1|TRBV11-1|TRBJ1-1|.
CASSLARDRGSTAFF
TGTGCCAGCAGCTTAGCCCGGGACAGGGGAAGTACAGCTTTCTTT
>.|TRBV20-1|TRBJ1-6|.
CSARKATEYSPLHF
TGCAGTGCTAGAAAGGCAACTGAATATTCACCCCTCCACTTT
>.|TRBV7-3|TRBJ2-7|.
CASSLEEVSNSYEQYF
TGTGCCAGCAGCTTAGAAGAGGTCAGCAACTCCTACGAGCAGTACTTC
>.|TRBV6-1|TRBJ1-3|.
CASSLRAPSSGNTIYF
TGTGCCAGCAGTCTCAGGGCCCCCAGCTCTGGAAACACCATATATTTT
>TRBD1|TRBV6-5|TRBJ1-2|many
CASAGGAGVDYGYTF
TGTGCCAGCGCAGGGGGCGCTGGGGTCGACTATGGCTACACCTTC
>TRBD1|TRBV6-5|TRBJ2-5|many
CASSYDRAGETQYF
TGTGCCAGCAGTTACGACAGGGCCGGCGAGACCCAGTACTTC